A single sample is the source of the 22 T cell receptor beta chains below, sequenced in a study of cytomegalovirus exposure and HLA in healthy donors. The PCR ran on 60 Vbeta and 13 Jbeta primers. Clones were sequenced by immunoSEQ multiplex PCR, and TCRdb holds only the in-frame ones, with some missing. The sample gives 100,000 to 150,000 clones, 8% to 9.5% of which show up once; 5.5% is in the top ten. The material sequenced was PBMCs. The receptor set was obtained from a man between 35 and 55 years old in good health and CMV-seronegative.

The chain has TRBV7-6 and TRBJ2-6, with 10 bases identical to TRBD2. Trimming at V came to 3 bases and at J to 4 bases, leaving 9 bases not matched to a gene. Germline V CDR1 and CDR2: SGHVS, FNYEAQ. The CDR3 contains 18 residues. CDR3: CASSLYASGGGGANVLTF. As DNA, the CDR3 is TGTGCCAGCAGCTTGTATGCTAGCGGGGGTGGGGGGGCCAACGTCCTGACTTTC.

The chain links TRBV11-2 to TRBJ2-1; the D gene is possibly TRBD2 (7 bases). The CDR3 runs 12 residues. Germline lookup yields CDR1 SGHAT and CDR2 FQNNGV. Between the trimmed V and J ends, which lost 5 bases and 10 bases, there was a span of 12 bases. The CDR3 bases are TGTGCCAGCAGCGTAGGGGGGGGAGAGCAGTTCTTC. Protein product: CASSVGGGEQFF.

The chain has TRBV5-5 and TRBJ2-7, with D unclear. The V end was cut by 4 bases, the J end by 7 bases, with 12 bases between. The CDR3 extends over 12 amino acids. CDR1 is SGHKS and CDR2 is YYEKEE in the germline V gene (reference sequence). CDR3 coding DNA: TGTGCCAGCAGCCCCCCGGGTAGGGAGCAGTACTTC. Translating it yields CASSPPGREQYF.

This clone was seen only a few times. The rearrangement links TRBV27 to TRBJ1-6; no clear D gene. The germline V gene has CDR1 MNHEY and CDR2 SMNVEV (reference sequence). The V end lost 3 bases, the J end lost 5 bases, and 11 bases lay between the germline ends. The CDR3 consists of 15 residues. The CDR3 sequence: CASSLTREDNSPLHF. DNA for the CDR3: TGTGCCAGCAGTTTGACACGGGAGGATAATTCACCCCTCCACTTT.

The gene calls are TRBV12-5 and TRBJ1-6; possible D gene TRBD1, 5 bases. The CDR3 extends over 12 amino acids. The germline V and J ends were trimmed by 4 bases and 12 bases, with 10 bases remaining between them. Germline CDR1 LGHNT, CDR2 FRNRAP. The CDR3: CASGWGGGPLHF. Written as DNA, the CDR3 is TGTGCTAGTGGTTGGGGCGGGGGACCCCTCCACTTT.

The rearrangement uses TRBV30 and TRBJ1-1; no definite D call. Germline CDR1 reads GTSNPN; CDR2 reads SVGIG (reference sequence). V lost 3 bases and J lost 2, with 16 bases in between. There are 15 residues in the CDR3. This CDR3 reads CAWRSPEAGNTEAFF. CDR3 nucleotides: TGTGCCTGGAGGTCTCCAGAAGCAGGTAACACTGAAGCTTTCTTT. The full variable domain, rest sourced from reference TRBV30 and TRBJ1-1, is SQTIHQWPATLVQPVGSPLSLECTVEGTSNPNLYWYRQAAGRGLQLLFYSVGIGQISSEVPQNLSASRPQDRQFILSSKKLLLSDSGFYLCAWRSPEAGNTEAFFGQGTRLTVV.

This clone came up a few times. V is TRBV5-1 and J is TRBJ2-7; 7 nucleotides agree with TRBD1. The length of the CDR3 is 15 residues. CDR1 is SGHRS and CDR2 is YFSETQ in the germline V gene. Germline trimming cut 0 bases from V and 2 bases from J; bases unmatched to any gene: 5. DNA of the CDR3: TGCGCCAGCAGCTTGGGACAGGGTGCTGCCTACGAGCAGTACTTC. This codes for CASSLGQGAAYEQYF. The full variable domain, in which reference TRBV5-1 and TRBJ2-7 provide the parts outside the CDR3, is KAGVTQTPRYLIKTRGQQVTLSCSPISGHRSVSWYQQTPGQGLQFLFEYFSETQRNKGNFPGRFSGRQFSNSRSEMNVSTLELGDSALYLCASSLGQGAAYEQYFGPGTRLTVT.

V gene TRBV29-1 combines with J gene TRBJ1-1, with 8 bases that match TRBD1. Germline V lookup: CDR1 SQVTM, CDR2 ANQGSEA. The CDR3 totals 15 residues. V lost 3 bases and J lost 2; bases outside the gene matches: 8. CDR3 loop: CSVDSGTGLNTEAFF. CDR3 DNA: TGCAGCGTTGACTCCGGGACAGGCCTCAACACTGAAGCTTTCTTT.

This clone has just a few counts. This chain joins TRBV5-4 and TRBJ1-2, with 7 bases identical to TRBD1. Germline lookup yields CDR1 SGHNT and CDR2 YYREEE (reference sequence). There are 14 residues in the CDR3. V shed 2 bases and J 6 bases; nucleotides not matched to a gene: 7. In DNA form, the CDR3 reads TGTGCCAGCAGCTTTTGGGGGACAGCTCATGGCTACACCTTC. Protein sequence: CASSFWGTAHGYTF.

This clone was found a few times. This chain uses TRBV18 with TRBJ1-2; D may be TRBD1 (6 bases). Germline CDR1 and CDR2: KGHSH and LQKENI. V was shortened by 2 bases and J by 4 bases, with 11 bases between the two germline ends. The CDR3 spans 14 residues. CDR3 DNA sequence: TGTGCCAGCTCACCAACAGGGTGGGTCTATGGCTACACCTTC. Translated: CASSPTGWVYGYTF.

This rearrangement joins TRBV5-5 to TRBJ1-1; no clear D gene. Per germline, CDR1 SGHKS and CDR2 YYEKEE (reference sequence). The CDR3 totals 14 residues. Trimming removed 1 base at V and 0 bases at J, with 7 bases between. This CDR3 reads CASSLQKMNTEAFF. CDR3 sequence (DNA): TGTGCCAGCAGCTTGCAGAAGATGAACACTGAAGCTTTCTTT. Variable domain in full (rest from reference TRBV5-5 and TRBJ1-1): DAGVTQSPTHLIKTRGQQVTLRCSPISGHKSVSWYQQVLGQGPQFIFQYYEKEERGRGNFPDRFSARQFPNYSSELNVNALLLGDSALYLCASSLQKMNTEAFFGQGTRLTVV.

The CDR3 sequence is CASSDRGLDEQYF. DNA for the CDR3: TGCGCCAGCAGTGATAGGGGGCTCGACGAGCAGTACTTC. The chain carries TRBV10-1 and TRBJ2-7; 7 bases match TRBD1. The germline V gene has CDR1 WNHNN and CDR2 SYGVQD (reference sequence). The CDR3 runs 13 residues. J was trimmed by 5 bases and V by 3 bases; bases with no gene match: 4.

This clone has just a few counts. This chain links TRBV2 with TRBJ2-7; 10 bases match TRBD2. Per the germline V gene, CDR1 is SNHLY and CDR2 is FYNNEI. V shed 6 bases, J shed 3 bases, and the junction held 5 bases outside the gene matches. The CDR3 sequence is 14 residues long. CDR3 sequence (DNA): TGTGCCAGCAGAACCGGGACTAGCGACTACGAGCAGTACTTC. This gives the protein CASRTGTSDYEQYF.

This clone was picked up a small number of times. V and J are TRBV19 and TRBJ1-2; TRBD1 matches at 7 bases. J gave up 7 bases and V 5 bases, and 7 bases lay outside the gene matches. The germline CDR1 and CDR2 sequences are LNHDA and SQIVND (reference sequence). The CDR3 length is 13 residues. This CDR3 reads CASSSTGVGGYTF. CDR3 sequence (DNA): TGTGCCAGTAGTTCCACAGGGGTTGGTGGCTACACCTTC.

A few counts support this clone. The genes are TRBV19 and TRBJ2-1; TRBD2 aligns across 8 bases. This CDR3 is 15 amino acids long. V lost 1 base, J lost 3 bases, and 2 bases stayed unmatched. CDR1 LNHDA and CDR2 SQIVND come from the germline V gene (reference sequence). The DNA for the CDR3 is TGTGCCAGTAGTATAGGAGCGGGGGTCTACAATGAGCAGTTCTTC. This encodes CASSIGAGVYNEQFF.

This chain connects TRBV25-1 to TRBJ1-1; 7 bases fit TRBD1. V shed 1 base and J 6 bases; nucleotides not matched to a gene: 8. Germline CDR1 and CDR2: MGHDK and SYGVNS. There are 15 residues in the CDR3. CDR3 bases: TGTGCCAGCAGTGAATTGTTGGGGGACAGATCTGAAGCTTTCTTT. This codes for CASSELLGDRSEAFF.

The rearrangement links TRBV27 to TRBJ1-1; 7 nucleotides agree with TRBD1. The CDR3 has 13 amino acids. CDR1 is MNHEY, CDR2 SMNVEV, per germline (reference sequence). The V segment lost 6 bases and the J segment 6 bases; nucleotides outside the gene matches: 7. The CDR3 DNA follows: TGTGCCAGCAGACGTACAGGGGTACCTGAAGCTTTCTTT. This codes for CASRRTGVPEAFF.

The V call is TRBV7-3, the J call TRBJ2-3; 10 bases are shared with TRBD2. V shed 4 bases and J 4 bases; nucleotides not matched to a gene: 8. This CDR3 is built from 16 residues. The germline gives CDR1 SGHTA, CDR2 FQGTGA. The CDR3 spells CASSSAASGGPDTQYF. The CDR3 coding sequence is TGTGCCAGCAGCTCCGCGGCTAGCGGGGGCCCAGATACGCAGTATTTT.

The chain carries TRBV29-1 and TRBJ1-4; the match to TRBD1 covers 8 bases. The J segment lost 7 bases and the V segment lost 4 bases, leaving 11 bases of the junction unmatched. CDR1 SQVTM and CDR2 ANQGSEA come from the germline V gene. The length of the CDR3 is 15 residues. DNA of the CDR3: TGCAGCGTTGGACAGGGGAGGGTAACGGGTGAAAAACTGTTTTTT. Its protein is CSVGQGRVTGEKLFF.

This rearrangement joins TRBV2 to TRBJ1-5; D might be TRBD1 (6 bases). CDR3 length: 15 amino acids. Germline values: CDR1 SNHLY, CDR2 FYNNEI. The ends were cut back, 2 bases at V and 2 bases at J, with 10 bases in the middle. Here the CDR3 reads CASSENRVGNQPQHF. CDR3 DNA: TGTGCCAGCAGTGAAAACAGGGTGGGCAATCAGCCCCAGCATTTT.

This clone showed up just a few times. The J gene is TRBJ1-4, the V gene TRBV25-1; D not certain. In germline, CDR1 is MGHDK, CDR2 SYGVNS. The CDR3 contains 16 residues. The ends were cut back, 1 base at V and 3 bases at J, with 12 bases in the middle. CDR3 DNA sequence: TGTGCCAGCAGTGAATTAACATATGCGGCTAATGAAAAACTGTTTTTT. Its protein is CASSELTYAANEKLFF.

This clone was counted only a few times. V gene TRBV9 combines with J gene TRBJ2-3, with a weak D call TRBD2 (5 bases). Germline assignment: CDR1 SGDLS and CDR2 YYNGEE. Trimming removed 3 bases at V and 1 base at J, with 12 bases between. This CDR3 has 15 residues. The CDR3 protein is CASSAQDLGTDTQYF. CDR3 sequence (DNA): TGTGCCAGCAGCGCGCAGGACTTGGGCACAGATACGCAGTATTTT.